Sequencing of this T cell receptor (beta chain) was carried out in a study of STAT5B mutations in CD4+ large granular lymphocyte leukemia. TCRdb's copy holds only in-frame clones and misses some; the assay was immunoSEQ multiplex PCR. The sample consists of some 20,000 clones, about 79% of them appearing once. Findings and limits, study-wide: Approximately 25% of private leukemic clonotypes occurred rarely in other patients' non-leukemic repertoires. CD4-sorted patient repertoires seemed more clonal than healthy CD4+ repertoires.

The sample holds one count of this clone. Antigen: not known. The sequenced sample was CD4+ T cells from blood buffy coats. The sequence was obtained from a human donor in good health.

This chain's CDR3 is CASSQETGGLYGYTF. CDR3 DNA: TGTGCCAGCAGCCAAGAAACAGGGGGACTCTATGGCTACACCTTC. V and J are TRBV4-2 and TRBJ1-2, with 8 bases matching TRBD1. Per the germline V gene, CDR1 is LGHNA and CDR2 is YNFKEQ. After removal of 0 bases from V and 4 bases from J, the junction contained 4 bases not matched to a gene. This CDR3 has 15 amino acids.